The 17 T cell receptor beta chains in this list originate from one sample, sequenced in a study of T-cell memory formation after mild COVID-19. MiXCR, applied by TCRdb to the 5' RACE reads, yields one record per CDR3 protein. The repertoire includes roughly 250,000 distinct CDR3 sequences, around 15% of them detected once, and around 3.7% sits in the top ten. Sequenced sample: PBMCs or a T cell subset sorted from them (not recorded which). The receptors originated from a man between 18 and 35 years old who had mild COVID-19 (a few samples of this study predate the infection). Cell type and time point are not known.

In its sample, this clonotype was seen a few times. The genes are TRBV6-5 and TRBJ2-7; 9 bases fit TRBD2. J lost 5 bases, V lost 7 bases, and 9 bases had no gene match. The CDR3 covers 14 residues. Germline values: CDR1 MNHEY, CDR2 SVGAGI. CDR3 amino acids: CASKSSGGPDEQYF. Written as DNA, the CDR3 is TGTGCCAGCAAATCCAGCGGGGGGCCCGACGAGCAGTACTTC.

This chain links TRBV7-2 with TRBJ2-1; 11 nucleotides agree with TRBD2. V trimming: 5 bases; J trimming: 6 bases; junction bases outside the gene matches: 6. This CDR3 is 15 amino acids long. CDR1 and CDR2 from the germline V gene are SGHTA and FQGNSA. DNA for the CDR3: TGTGCCAGCAGCCCTAGCGGGGGGACACGCAATGAGCAGTTCTTC. Protein: CASSPSGGTRNEQFF.

This clonotype showed up just a few times. The chain combines TRBV4-3 with TRBJ1-2; D not certain. The CDR3 has 12 amino acids. Germline values: CDR1 LGHNA, CDR2 YSLEER. The V and J ends lost 0 bases and 7 bases respectively, with 6 bases between them. Here the CDR3 reads CASSQDRGGYTF. The CDR3 DNA is TGCGCCAGCAGCCAAGATCGAGGTGGCTACACCTTC.

This clonotype was observed a handful of times. The J gene is TRBJ2-3, the V gene TRBV29-1; a weak D match, TRBD2 (5 bases). Germline V gene sequence: CDR1 SQVTM, CDR2 ANQGSEA. Trimming cost V 5 bases and J 0 bases, with 12 bases left between them. The CDR3 loop spans 14 amino acids. CDR3 bases: TGCAGCGTTCACCGAGGGTCTAGCACAGATACGCAGTATTTT. It codes for CSVHRGSSTDTQYF.

The J gene is TRBJ1-6, the V gene TRBV7-9; tentative D call: TRBD1 (6 bases). This CDR3 has 14 amino acids. The germline CDR1 and CDR2 sequences are SEHNR and FQNEAQ (reference sequence). Between the trimmed V and J ends, which lost 2 bases and 7 bases, there was a span of 9 bases. In DNA form, the CDR3 reads TGTGCCAGCAGCTTAACAGGGCGAAATTCACCCCTCCACTTT. Translating it yields CASSLTGRNSPLHF.

The rearrangement uses TRBV9 and TRBJ2-5, with D possibly TRBD2 on 6 matching bases. Germline CDR1 and CDR2: SGDLS and YYNGEE. V lost 0 bases and J lost 4, with 13 bases in between. This CDR3 is built from 15 residues. The CDR3: CASSVGPGEAETQYF. DNA of the CDR3: TGTGCCAGCAGCGTAGGCCCGGGGGAGGCAGAGACCCAGTACTTC.

This rearrangement joins TRBV6-2 or TRBV6-3 to TRBJ2-1; 8 positions agree with TRBD2. This CDR3 has 17 amino acids. Germline V gene data show CDR1 as MNHEY and CDR2 as SVGEGT. J lost 3 bases, V lost 4 bases, and 11 bases had no gene match. Here the CDR3 reads CASSFGTRYHSYNEQFF. In nucleotides, the CDR3 is TGTGCCAGCAGTTTCGGGACTAGGTATCATAGCTACAATGAGCAGTTCTTC.

This clonotype was seen many times. The rearrangement links TRBV4-3 to TRBJ1-6; D is undetermined. Germline V gene lookup returns CDR1 LGHNA and CDR2 YSLEER. Trimming cost V 1 base and J 6 bases, with 13 bases left between them. The length of the CDR3 is 16 residues. CDR3 residues: CASSQGNGAINSPLHF. CDR3 in DNA: TGCGCCAGCAGCCAAGGAAACGGCGCGATTAATTCACCCCTCCACTTT.

This clonotype has a handful of counts. The chain combines TRBV29-1 with TRBJ1-4; D is uncertain. The CDR3 contains 11 residues. V shed 7 bases and J shed 0 bases, with 3 bases lying between them. Germline CDR1 SQVTM, CDR2 ANQGSEA. The CDR3 loop reads CSATTNEKLFF. CDR3 nucleotide sequence: TGCAGCGCTACAACTAATGAAAAACTGTTTTTT.

CDR3 residues: CASSPVGVKETQYF. In DNA, the CDR3 is TGTGCCAGCAGCCCGGTCGGGGTCAAAGAGACCCAGTACTTC. The chain recombines TRBV7-9 with TRBJ2-5; TRBD2 might be the D (5 bases). Germline values: CDR1 SEHNR, CDR2 FQNEAQ (reference sequence). The V and J ends lost 5 bases and 3 bases respectively, with 13 bases between them. There are 14 residues in the CDR3.

This clonotype has more than one count but fewer than ten. The rearrangement links TRBV12-3 or TRBV12-4 to TRBJ2-1, with a possible D match to TRBD1 (5 bases). Trimming stripped 3 bases from V and 12 bases from J, with 15 bases between. There are 13 residues in the CDR3. The CDR3 sequence: CASSFFGPQGQFF. DNA of the CDR3: TGTGCCAGCAGTTTTTTCGGTCCCCAGGGGCAGTTCTTC.

The chain couples TRBV11-2 to TRBJ2-7, with D tentatively TRBD1 (6 bases). Trimming took off 2 bases at V and 6 bases at J, with 14 bases between the two ends. The CDR3 is made up of 14 amino acids. CDR1 and CDR2 from the germline V gene are SGHAT and FQNNGV. CDR3 residues: CASSLYRDISEQYF. The CDR3 bases are TGTGCCAGCAGCTTATACCGGGACATATCCGAGCAGTACTTC.

This rearrangement joins TRBV12-3 or TRBV12-4 to TRBJ2-3; D unclear. Trimming took off 3 bases at V and 6 bases at J, with 10 bases between the two ends. The CDR3 runs 13 residues. Here the CDR3 reads CASSFIGMDTQYF. The CDR3 DNA reads TGTGCCAGCAGTTTTATTGGGATGGATACGCAGTATTTT.

This chain uses TRBV10-3 with TRBJ2-1; 13 positions match TRBD2. J gave up 3 bases and V 6 bases, and 5 bases lay outside the gene matches. The CDR3 loop spans 16 amino acids. Germline V gene data show CDR1 as ENHRY and CDR2 as SYGVKD. CDR3 coding DNA: TGTGCCATCAGCGAGACTAGCGGGGGGTTCTACAATGAGCAGTTCTTC. Translated: CAISETSGGFYNEQFF.

The V call is TRBV5-1, the J call TRBJ2-1; 11 bases match TRBD2. The germline CDR1 and CDR2 sequences are SGHRS and YFSETQ. The CDR3 totals 16 residues. Germline trimming cut 5 bases from V and 1 base from J; bases unmatched to any gene: 5. CDR3 DNA sequence: TGCGCCAGCAGTCATAGCGGGGGGGCGTCCTACAATGAGCAGTTCTTC. It specifies CASSHSGGASYNEQFF.

The chain recombines TRBV12-3 or TRBV12-4 with TRBJ1-1; maybe TRBD1 (6 bases). This CDR3 is 12 amino acids long. V lost 1 base and J lost 10, with 10 bases in between. CDR3 coding DNA: TGTGCCAGCAGTTTAGGGACAGTGTCAGCTTTCTTT. The encoded protein is CASSLGTVSAFF.

Many counts were recorded for this clonotype. The V call is TRBV9, the J call TRBJ1-5, with TRBD1 matching 7 bases. CDR1 and CDR2 from the germline V gene are SGDLS and YYNGEE. The CDR3 has 13 residues. Unmatched junction bases numbered 1, after V lost 1 base and J lost 6 bases. The CDR3 protein is CASSVQGGQPQHF. Here the CDR3 DNA reads TGTGCCAGCAGCGTACAGGGGGGTCAGCCCCAGCATTTT.